The 2 T cell receptor beta chains in this list originate from one sample, sequenced in a study of T cells expressing NK-cell markers (dated by TCRdb to the early 2020s). The method was 5' RACE. For sequencing, an Illumina HiSeq 2000 was employed. Following reprocessing of the reads by TCRdb, the data hold one row per CDR3 protein sequence and no DNA is available. The record for this sample contains 550,000 or so distinct CDR3 sequences. The biggest ten clones account for 3.5% to 4.5% of the sample. The material sequenced was blood T cells: a sorted CD56 or NKG2C T cell subset, CD4+ or CD8+ T cells, or bulk PBMC T cells (not recorded which). All receptors come from a man in his late teens or twenties in good health. Donor details come from another sample of the same person, matched by shared clones.

This rearrangement joins TRBV7-8 to TRBJ2-6; TCRdb's D gene call, TRBD2, goes unchecked for lack of DNA. Germline-derived CDR1 and CDR2 are SGHVS and FQNEAQ. The CDR3 is 15 residues long. This chain's CDR3 is CASSRRLVGANVLTF.

The CDR3 sequence is CSARDYLTGEAKNIQYF. The genes are TRBV20-1 and TRBJ2-4; the TRBD1 assignment by TCRdb is unverifiable without DNA. This CDR3 has 17 residues. CDR1 is DFQATT, CDR2 SNEGSKA, per germline (reference sequence).